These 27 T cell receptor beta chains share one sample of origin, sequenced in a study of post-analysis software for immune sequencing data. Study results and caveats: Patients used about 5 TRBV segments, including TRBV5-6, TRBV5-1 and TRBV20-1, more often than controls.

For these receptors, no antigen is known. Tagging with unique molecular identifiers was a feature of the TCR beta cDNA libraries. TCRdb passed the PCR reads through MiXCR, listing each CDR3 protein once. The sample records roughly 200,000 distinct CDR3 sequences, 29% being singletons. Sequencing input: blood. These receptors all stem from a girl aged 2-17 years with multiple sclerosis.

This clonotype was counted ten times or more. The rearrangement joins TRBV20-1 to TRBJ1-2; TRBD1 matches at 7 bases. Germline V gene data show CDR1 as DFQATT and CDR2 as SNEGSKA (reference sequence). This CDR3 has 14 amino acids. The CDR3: CSVIGTELLYGYTF. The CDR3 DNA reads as TGCAGCGTAATAGGGACAGAGCTACTCTATGGCTACACCTTC.

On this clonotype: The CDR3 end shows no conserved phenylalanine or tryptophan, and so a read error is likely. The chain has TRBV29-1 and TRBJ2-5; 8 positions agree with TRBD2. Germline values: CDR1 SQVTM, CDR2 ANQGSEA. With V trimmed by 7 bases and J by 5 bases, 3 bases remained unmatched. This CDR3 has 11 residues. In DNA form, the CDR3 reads TGCAGCGGACGGGGGGGCGAGACCCAGTACGTC. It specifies CSGRGGETQYV.

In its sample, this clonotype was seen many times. The DNA of the CDR3 is TGCGCCAGCAGCTTGGGGACCGTAGCTGATACGCAGTATTTT. Translated: CASSLGTVADTQYF. The chain is built from TRBV5-1 and TRBJ2-3; no reliable D call. The germline V gene encodes CDR1 SGHRS and CDR2 YFSETQ. Trimming pared 0 bases from V and 6 bases from J, leaving 11 bases between. CDR3 length: 14 residues.

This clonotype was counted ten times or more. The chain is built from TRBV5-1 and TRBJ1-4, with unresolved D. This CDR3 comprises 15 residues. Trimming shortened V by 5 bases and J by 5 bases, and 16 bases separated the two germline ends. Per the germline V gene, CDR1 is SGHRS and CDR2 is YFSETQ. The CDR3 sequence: CASSIGWERNEKLFF. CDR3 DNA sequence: TGCGCCAGCAGTATTGGTTGGGAGAGGAATGAAAAACTGTTTTTT.

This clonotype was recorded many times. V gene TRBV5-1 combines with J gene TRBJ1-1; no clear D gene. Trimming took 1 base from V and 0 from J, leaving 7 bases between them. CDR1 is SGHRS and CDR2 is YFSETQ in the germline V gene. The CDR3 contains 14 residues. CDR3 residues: CASSLFGVNTEAFF. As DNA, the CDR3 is TGCGCCAGCAGCTTGTTCGGGGTGAACACTGAAGCTTTCTTT.

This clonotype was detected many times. CDR3 region: CASSPPAGANVLTF. CDR3 nucleotide sequence: TGTGCCAGCAGCCCCCCTGCTGGGGCCAACGTCCTGACTTTC. The chain combines TRBV28 with TRBJ2-6; D gene unclear. The CDR3 is 14 amino acids. CDR1 MDHEN and CDR2 SYDVKM come from the germline V gene. Trimming stripped 6 bases from V and 2 bases from J, with 8 bases between.

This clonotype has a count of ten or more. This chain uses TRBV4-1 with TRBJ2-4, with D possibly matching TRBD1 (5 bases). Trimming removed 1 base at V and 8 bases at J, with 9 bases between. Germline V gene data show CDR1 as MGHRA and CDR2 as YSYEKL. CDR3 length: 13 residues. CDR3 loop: CASSQGGWDIQYF. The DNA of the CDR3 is TGCGCCAGCAGCCAAGGGGGCTGGGACATTCAGTACTTC.

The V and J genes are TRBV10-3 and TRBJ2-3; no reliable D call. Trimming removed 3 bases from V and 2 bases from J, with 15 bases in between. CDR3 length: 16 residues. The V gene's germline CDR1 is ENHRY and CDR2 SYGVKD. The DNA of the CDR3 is TGTGCCATCAGTGAAGGGCGTGCGGATTACACAGATACGCAGTATTTT. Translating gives CAISEGRADYTDTQYF.

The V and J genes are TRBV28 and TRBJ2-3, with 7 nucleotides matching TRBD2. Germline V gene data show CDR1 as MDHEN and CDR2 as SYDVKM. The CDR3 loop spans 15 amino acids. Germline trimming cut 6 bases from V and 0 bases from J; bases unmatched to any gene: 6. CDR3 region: CASSRLAESTDTQYF. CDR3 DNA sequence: TGTGCCAGCAGCCGACTAGCAGAGAGCACAGATACGCAGTATTTT.

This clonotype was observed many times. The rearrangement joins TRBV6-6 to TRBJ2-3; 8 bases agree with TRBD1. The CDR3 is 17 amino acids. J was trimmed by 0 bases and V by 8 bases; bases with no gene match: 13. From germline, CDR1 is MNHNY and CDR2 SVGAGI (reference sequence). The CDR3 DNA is TGTGCCAGCCTAGCCCCCCCAGGGGGCAAGAGCACAGATACGCAGTATTTT. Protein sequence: CASLAPPGGKSTDTQYF.

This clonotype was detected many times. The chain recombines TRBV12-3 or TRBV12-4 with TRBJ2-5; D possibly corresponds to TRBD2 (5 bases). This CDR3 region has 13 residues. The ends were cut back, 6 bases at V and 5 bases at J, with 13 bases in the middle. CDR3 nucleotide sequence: TGTGCCAGCAGACCACTAGTTTCTGAGACCCAGTACTTC. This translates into CASRPLVSETQYF.

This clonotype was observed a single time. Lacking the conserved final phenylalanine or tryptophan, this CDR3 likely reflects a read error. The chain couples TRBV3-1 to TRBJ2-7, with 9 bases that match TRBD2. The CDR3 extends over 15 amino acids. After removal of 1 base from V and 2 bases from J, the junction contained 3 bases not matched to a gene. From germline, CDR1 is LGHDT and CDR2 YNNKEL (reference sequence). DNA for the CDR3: TGTGCCAGCAGCCAAGGACTAGCGGTTCCCTACGAGCAGTACTGC. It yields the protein CASSQGLAVPYEQYC.

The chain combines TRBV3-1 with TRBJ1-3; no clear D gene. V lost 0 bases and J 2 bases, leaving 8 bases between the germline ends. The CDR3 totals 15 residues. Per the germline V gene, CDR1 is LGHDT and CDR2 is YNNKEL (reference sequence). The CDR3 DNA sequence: TGTGCCAGCAGCCAAGAATCCGCCCCTGGAAACACCATATATTTT. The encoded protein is CASSQESAPGNTIYF.

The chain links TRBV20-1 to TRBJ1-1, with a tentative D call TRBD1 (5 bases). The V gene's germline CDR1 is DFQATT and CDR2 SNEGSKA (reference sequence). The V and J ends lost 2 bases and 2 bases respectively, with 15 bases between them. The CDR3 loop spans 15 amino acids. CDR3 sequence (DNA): TGCAGTGCTAGATCCCCCGGTCAGGGTAACACTGAAGCTTTCTTT. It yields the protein CSARSPGQGNTEAFF.

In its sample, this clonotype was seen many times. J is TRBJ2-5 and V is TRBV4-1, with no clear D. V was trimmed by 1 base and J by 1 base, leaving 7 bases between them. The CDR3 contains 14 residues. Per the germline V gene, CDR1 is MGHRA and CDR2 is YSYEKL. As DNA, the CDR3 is TGCGCCAGCAGCCAAGCTAGTGGCCAAGAGACCCAGTACTTC. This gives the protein CASSQASGQETQYF.

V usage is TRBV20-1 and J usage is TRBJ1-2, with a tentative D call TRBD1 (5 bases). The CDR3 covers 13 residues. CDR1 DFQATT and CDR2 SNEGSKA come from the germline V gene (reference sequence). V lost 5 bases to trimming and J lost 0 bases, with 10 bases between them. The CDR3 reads CSAAGTANYGYTF. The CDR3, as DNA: TGCAGTGCTGCCGGGACGGCTAACTATGGCTACACCTTC.

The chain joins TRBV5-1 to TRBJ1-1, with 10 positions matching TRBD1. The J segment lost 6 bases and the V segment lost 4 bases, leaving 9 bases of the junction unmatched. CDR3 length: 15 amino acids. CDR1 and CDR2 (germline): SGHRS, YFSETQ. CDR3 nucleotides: TGCGCCAGCAGCCCTAGACAGGGGGCAGCTCCTGAAGCTTTCTTT. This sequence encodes CASSPRQGAAPEAFF. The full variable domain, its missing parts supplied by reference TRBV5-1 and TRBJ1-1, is KAGVTQTPRYLIKTRGQQVTLSCSPISGHRSVSWYQQTPGQGLQFLFEYFSETQRNKGNFPGRFSGRQFSNSRSEMNVSTLELGDSALYLCASSPRQGAAPEAFFGQGTRLTVV.

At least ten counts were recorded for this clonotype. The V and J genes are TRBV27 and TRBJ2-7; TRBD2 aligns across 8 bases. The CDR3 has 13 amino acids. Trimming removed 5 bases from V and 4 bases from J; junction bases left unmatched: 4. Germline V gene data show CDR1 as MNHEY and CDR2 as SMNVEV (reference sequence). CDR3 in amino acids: CASSLREGYEQYF. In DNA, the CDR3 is TGTGCCAGCAGTCTCCGGGAGGGGTACGAGCAGTACTTC.

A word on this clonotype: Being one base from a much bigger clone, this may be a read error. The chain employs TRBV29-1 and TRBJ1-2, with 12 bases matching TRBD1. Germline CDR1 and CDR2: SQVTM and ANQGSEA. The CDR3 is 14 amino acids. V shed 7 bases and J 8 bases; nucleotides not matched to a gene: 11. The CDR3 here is CSGYRDRGRWGYTF. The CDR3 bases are TGCAGCGGCTACCGGGACAGGGGGCGCTGGGGCTACACCTTC.

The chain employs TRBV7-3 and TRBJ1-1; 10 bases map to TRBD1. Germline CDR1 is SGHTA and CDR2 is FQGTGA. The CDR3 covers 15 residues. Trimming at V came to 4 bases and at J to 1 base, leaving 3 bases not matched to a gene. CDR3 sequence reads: CASSSTGGENTEAFF. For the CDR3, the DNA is TGTGCCAGCAGCTCGACAGGGGGCGAGAACACTGAAGCTTTCTTT.

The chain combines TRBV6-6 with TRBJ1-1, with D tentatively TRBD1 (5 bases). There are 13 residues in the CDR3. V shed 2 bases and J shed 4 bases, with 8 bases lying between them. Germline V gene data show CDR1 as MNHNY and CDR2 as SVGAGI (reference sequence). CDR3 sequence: CASSYRGPTEAFF. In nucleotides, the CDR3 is TGTGCCAGCAGTTACCGGGGCCCCACTGAAGCTTTCTTT.

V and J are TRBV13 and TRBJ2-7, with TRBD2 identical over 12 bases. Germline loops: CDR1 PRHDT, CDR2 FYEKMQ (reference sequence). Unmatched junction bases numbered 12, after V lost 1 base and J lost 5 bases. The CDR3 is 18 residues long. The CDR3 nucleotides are TGTGCCAGCAGCTTAGACGGCCTAGCGGGAGGGCCGGGGAACGAGCAGTACTTC. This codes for CASSLDGLAGGPGNEQYF.

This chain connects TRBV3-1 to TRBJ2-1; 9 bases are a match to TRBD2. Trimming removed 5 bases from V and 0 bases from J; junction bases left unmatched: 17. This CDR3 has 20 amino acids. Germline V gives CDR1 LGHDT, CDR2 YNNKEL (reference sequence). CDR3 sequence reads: CASSSRTSASPSSSYNEQFF. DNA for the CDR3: TGTGCCAGCAGCTCAAGGACTAGCGCCTCTCCTTCTAGCTCCTACAATGAGCAGTTCTTC.

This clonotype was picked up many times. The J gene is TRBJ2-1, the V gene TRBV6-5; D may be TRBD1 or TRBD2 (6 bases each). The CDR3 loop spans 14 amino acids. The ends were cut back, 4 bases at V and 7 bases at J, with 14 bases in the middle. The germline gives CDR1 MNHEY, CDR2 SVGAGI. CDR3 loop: CASSFQGRQNEQFF. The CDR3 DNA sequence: TGTGCCAGCAGTTTCCAGGGGAGGCAAAATGAGCAGTTCTTC.

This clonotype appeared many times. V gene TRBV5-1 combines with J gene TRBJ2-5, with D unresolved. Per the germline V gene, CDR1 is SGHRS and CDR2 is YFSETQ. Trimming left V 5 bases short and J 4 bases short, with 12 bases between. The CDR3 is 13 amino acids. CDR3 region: CASRERAGETQYF. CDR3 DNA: TGCGCCAGCAGGGAAAGGGCAGGAGAGACCCAGTACTTC.

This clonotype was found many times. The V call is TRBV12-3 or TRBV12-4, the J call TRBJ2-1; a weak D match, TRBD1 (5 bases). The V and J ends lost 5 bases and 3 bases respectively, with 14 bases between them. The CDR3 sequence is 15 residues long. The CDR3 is CASSEDQGFYNEQFF. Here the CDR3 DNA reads TGTGCCAGCAGTGAGGACCAGGGCTTCTACAATGAGCAGTTCTTC.

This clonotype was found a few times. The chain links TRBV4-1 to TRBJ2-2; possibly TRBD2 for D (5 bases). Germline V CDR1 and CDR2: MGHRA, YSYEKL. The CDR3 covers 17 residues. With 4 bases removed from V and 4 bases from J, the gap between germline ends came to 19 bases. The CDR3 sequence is CASSPRTGETGTGELFF. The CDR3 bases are TGCGCCAGCAGCCCCCGGACCGGGGAGACGGGCACCGGGGAGCTGTTTTTT.